This T cell receptor beta chain was recovered during a study of memory CD4+ T cells and cytomegalovirus serostatus. The overall study: Healthy Belgian adult donors included several CMV-positive and more than 20 CMV-negative people.

Germline loops: CDR1 SGHNT, CDR2 YENEEA. There are 15 residues in the CDR3. The V gene end was trimmed by 5 bases and the J gene end by 0 bases; junction bases not matched to a gene: 7. In the source study's methods: After removing out-of-frame reads, over 2 million distinct TCRbeta sequences remained. Profiled with immunoSEQ multiplex PCR; TCRdb holds only in-frame clones, not every one. V and J calls and clone size are copied from that table; D and trimming were computed from the DNA. The table includes tens of thousands of clones, around four fifths detected once. The sort gate was single viable CD3+CD4+CD8-CD45RO+ cells for memory CD4+ T cells.

This chain connects TRBV11-3 to TRBJ2-7, with 7 bases identical to TRBD2. The sample consisted of memory CD4+ T cells from blood. This clonotype was obtained from an adult in good health and CMV-seronegative. The CDR3 loop is CASSVSSGNSYEQYF. CDR3 coding DNA: TGTGCCAGCAGCGTATCTAGCGGTAACTCCTACGAGCAGTACTTC.